This T cell receptor beta chain originates from a study of T cells in localized non-small cell lung cancer. Generated by immunoSEQ multiplex PCR, the TCRdb table keeps only in-frame clones and is missing some. The data show over 25,000 clones, about 90% seen once. V gave up 2 bases and J gave up 7 bases; unmatched junction bases: 3. Germline CDR1 and CDR2: SGDLS and YYNGEE. The CDR3 loop spans 13 amino acids. The source is a female donor aged 60 or older with stage I lung adenocarcinoma. The sample was peripheral blood, taken before any cancer treatment. The chain employs TRBV9 and TRBJ2-7; 10 bases map to TRBD2. The CDR3 nucleotides are TGTGCCAGCAGCGTTACTAGCGGGGATGAGCAGTACTTC. Its protein is CASSVTSGDEQYF.